The T cell receptor (beta chain) described here comes from a study of blood T cells in healthy people across ages (dated by TCRdb to 2014 to 2015). Study-wide context: In model experiments, roughly one uniquely barcoded TCR beta cDNA molecule per two T cells was captured by template switching. The study measured age-related changes in TCR beta repertoire diversity using deep sequencing normalized with unique cDNA molecular identifiers. Donors were grouped into four age groups: young (average about 15 years), middle-aged (39), aged (roughly 62) and long-lived (over 80). Donors of different ages were randomly distributed across sequencing lanes to avoid experimental bias. Using the same blood draw, the study looked at two additional independent replicas of 1 million unique cDNA reads for two donors, one aged 18 to 30 and the other aged 80 or older.

Beyond this particular receptor, the publication reports: Observed TCR beta diversity correlated strongly with the percentage of naive T cells measured by flow cytometry. Conclusive comparison of naive and antigen-experienced compartments was prevented by the profiling of bulk unsorted PBMCs. Donor CMV infection status was unknown, potentially confounding age-related changes in expanded clonotypes. Estimates of total diversity from one million sequenced T cells were regarded as lower bounds and underestimates. Observed TCR beta diversity per million T cells fell roughly linearly with age, and a significant reduction was already apparent by age approximately 41. Compared with the aged group, the long-lived group had more naive CD4+ T cells, fewer expanded clones and increased TCR diversity, suggesting age selection.

The junction shows trimming of 3 bases on V and 0 bases on J, plus 12 bases between the germline ends. Measured from the cysteine to the phenylalanine, the CDR3 is 15 residues long. Left in the record is the CDR3 DNA by itself, 45 bases read in frame from the first base. The library relied on 5' RACE. These reads were obtained on an Illumina HiSeq 2500. A second roughly 6 to 12 cycle PCR used a sample-barcoded 5' primer and a J-beta primer mix. A unique molecular identifier was introduced onto each TCR beta cDNA molecule by a template-switch 5' adaptor carrying 12 random nucleotides. Each sample yielded at least 2.5 million CDR3-containing paired-end reads. All of the RNA was converted into first-strand cDNA using the Mint cDNA synthesis kit, with a TRBC-specific oligonucleotide serving as the primer. All cDNA was treated with uracil-DNA glycosylase and then went through a first 18-cycle PCR with the universal primers M1SS and BC2_uni_R. Per the authors' processing: Normalization of each sample was performed by random selection of 1 million high-quality reads, each carrying a distinct molecular identifier. Reads sharing molecular identifiers were discarded rather than binned into consensus sequences. MiTCR, run with a Q25 quality threshold and the strictest error-elimination algorithm, handled CDR3 identification, clonotype clustering and error correction. A nonparametric unseen species model with Euler transformation was used to estimate lower-bound total TCR beta diversity. TCRdb applied fastp at Q25 and MiXCR to the public reads, then kept only in-frame beta chains. Every entry covers one CDR3 protein and lists the most common genes and DNA from its rows. TCRdb's processing, not the study's, gives the V and J calls here. This sample lists about 1.4 million distinct CDR3 sequences; roughly 60% were detected once. The ten largest make up more than 6% of the sample.

As to this clonotype: The antigen it binds to is not known. Nothing much larger sits one base from this clone, and base qualities are not available.

The approximately 39 donors, aged roughly 6 to 95 years, were systemically healthy Caucasian individuals from Russia. Around 10 milliliters of peripheral blood were collected from each donor into EDTA-treated Vacutainer tubes. Ficoll-Paque density-gradient centrifugation was used to isolate PBMCs, with at least 6.5 million per sample. Total RNA, at least 6 micrograms per sample, was extracted from PBMCs with Trizol reagent. The percentages of naive CD45RAhigh/CD27high T cells were determined by flow cytometry on a PBMC aliquot from every donor. The sequence came from a man between 18 and 29 years old in good health. Sample: blood. The chain employs TRBV12-3 or TRBV12-4 and TRBJ2-7, with the D gene call left open. The CDR3 region reads CASSLRPVSSYEQYF. The nucleotide sequence is given as TGTGCCAGCAGTTTGCGACCGGTCAGCTCCTACGAGCAGTACTTC.